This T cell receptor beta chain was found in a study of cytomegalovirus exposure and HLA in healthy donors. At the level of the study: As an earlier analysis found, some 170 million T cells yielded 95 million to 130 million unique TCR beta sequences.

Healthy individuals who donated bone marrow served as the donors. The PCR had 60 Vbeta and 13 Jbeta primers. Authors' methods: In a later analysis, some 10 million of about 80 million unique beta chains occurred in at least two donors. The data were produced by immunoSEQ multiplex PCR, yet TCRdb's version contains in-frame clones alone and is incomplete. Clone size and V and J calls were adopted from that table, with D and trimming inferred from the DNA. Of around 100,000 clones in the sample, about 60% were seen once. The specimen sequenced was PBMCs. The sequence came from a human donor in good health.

CDR3 coding DNA: TGTGCCACCAGCAGAGAGGGGATGTCTGTTGGGGGAGGAGAAAAACTGTTTTTT. This gives the protein CATSREGMSVGGGEKLFF. The J gene is TRBJ1-4, the V gene TRBV15; tentative D call: TRBD1 (5 bases). The V end was cut by 0 bases, the J end by 8 bases, with 22 bases between. The CDR3 covers 18 residues. Germline V gene lookup returns CDR1 LNHNV and CDR2 YYDKDF (reference sequence).